These 24 T cell receptor beta chains originate from one sample sequenced in a study of shared clonotypes between healthy human individuals. Profiling relied on immunoSEQ multiplex PCR, and the TCRdb table lists in-frame clones only, not all of them. The repertoire holds about a million clones, with about 80% as singletons. Sequences were obtained from memory CD4+ T cells sorted from blood. The subset: CD45RA-negative fraction. The origin of the receptors is a man between 18 and 35 years old in good health.

J is TRBJ1-1 and V is TRBV7-2, with D unresolved. The V gene's germline CDR1 is SGHTA and CDR2 FQGNSA. The CDR3 sequence is 14 residues long. The V end lost 5 bases, the J end lost 4 bases, and 14 bases lay between the germline ends. The CDR3 protein is CASSAVGGPTEAFF. The CDR3 DNA follows: TGTGCCAGCAGCGCGGTCGGAGGGCCCACTGAAGCTTTCTTT.

This clone was counted a single time. The genes are TRBV18 and TRBJ2-3; D may be TRBD2 (6 bases). The CDR3 has 13 residues. V lost 4 bases to trimming and J lost 7 bases, with 12 bases between them. CDR1 and CDR2 from the germline V gene are KGHSH and LQKENI. The CDR3 region is CASSRPGENTQYF. CDR3 nucleotides: TGTGCCAGCTCACGACCGGGAGAAAATACGCAGTATTTT.

J is TRBJ2-3 and V is TRBV4-1; 8 positions match TRBD2. In germline, CDR1 is MGHRA, CDR2 YSYEKL. CDR3 length equals 13 residues. After removal of 10 bases from V and 0 bases from J, the junction contained 3 bases not matched to a gene. The chain's CDR3 is CATSGGSTDTQYF. The CDR3 DNA reads TGCGCCACCTCGGGGGGGAGCACAGATACGCAGTATTTT.

This clone was detected once. The sample holds other DNA sequences that translate to the same CDR3. The CDR3 region has the DNA TGCGCCAGCAGCTTGGCGGGAGGCACAGATACGCAGTATTTT. Protein sequence: CASSLAGGTDTQYF. The chain has TRBV5-1 and TRBJ2-3; D may be TRBD2 (6 bases). The CDR3 extends over 14 amino acids. Germline V gene data show CDR1 as SGHRS and CDR2 as YFSETQ. V was pared by 0 bases and J by 1 base, with 6 bases between.

This chain links TRBV19 with TRBJ1-3; no clear D. CDR1 LNHDA and CDR2 SQIVND come from the germline V gene (reference sequence). V lost 5 bases to trimming and J lost 0 bases, with 14 bases between them. This CDR3 has 16 residues. CDR3 bases: TGTGCCAGTAGTGCGAGACGGCCAAACTCTGGAAACACCATATATTTT. This codes for CASSARRPNSGNTIYF.

This sequence joins TRBV5-1 and TRBJ2-5; tentatively, D is TRBD2 (6 bases). The V end was cut by 2 bases, the J end by 5 bases, with 16 bases between. Germline V gene sequence: CDR1 SGHRS, CDR2 YFSETQ. The CDR3 is 15 amino acids. The CDR3 bases are TGCGCCAGCAGCTTCCAGGGACGGGAGACGGAGACCCAGTACTTC. Translated, it gives CASSFQGRETETQYF.

The V call is TRBV30, the J call TRBJ2-7; 8 positions agree with TRBD2. The CDR3 loop spans 13 amino acids. The V and J ends lost 4 bases and 3 bases, in that order; junction bases with no gene match: 5. Looked up from germline, CDR1 is GTSNPN and CDR2 is SVGIG (reference sequence). In DNA form, the CDR3 reads TGTGCCTGGACTCCGGGACTAGGCTACGAGCAGTACTTC. The encoded protein is CAWTPGLGYEQYF. The full variable domain, in which reference TRBV30 and TRBJ2-7 provide the parts outside the CDR3, is SQTIHQWPATLVQPVGSPLSLECTVEGTSNPNLYWYRQAAGRGLQLLFYSVGIGQISSEVPQNLSASRPQDRQFILSSKKLLLSDSGFYLCAWTPGLGYEQYFGPGTRLTVT.

This chain links TRBV27 with TRBJ2-7; 8 bases match TRBD1. CDR3 size: 14 residues. V was pared by 4 bases and J by 1 base, with 3 bases of the junction left unmatched. Germline loops: CDR1 MNHEY, CDR2 SMNVEV (reference sequence). CDR3 nucleotides: TGTGCCAGCAGTTACGACAGGGGTTCCTACGAGCAGTACTTC. This translates into CASSYDRGSYEQYF.

The chain links TRBV9 to TRBJ2-7, with D perhaps matching TRBD2 (5 bases). The V end was cut by 0 bases, the J end by 0 bases, with 10 bases between. Per germline, CDR1 SGDLS and CDR2 YYNGEE. The CDR3 totals 15 residues. The DNA of the CDR3 is TGTGCCAGCAGCGTAGGGGGTAGCGCCTCCTACGAGCAGTACTTC. Its protein is CASSVGGSASYEQYF.

The rearrangement uses TRBV6-5 and TRBJ1-1; D is undetermined. CDR1 and CDR2 from the germline V gene are MNHEY and SVGAGI. V dropped 8 bases and J dropped 0 bases, with 16 bases sitting between them. This CDR3 comprises 15 residues. Written as DNA, the CDR3 is TGTGCCAGCCAGGAATTTGGGGTTCTGAACACTGAAGCTTTCTTT. Its protein product is CASQEFGVLNTEAFF.

The chain uses TRBV5-4 and TRBJ2-5, with a weak D call TRBD2 (6 bases). The CDR3 runs to 16 residues. Germline lookup yields CDR1 SGHNT and CDR2 YYREEE (reference sequence). With 0 bases removed from V and 5 bases from J, the gap between germline ends came to 17 bases. Written as DNA, the CDR3 is TGTGCCAGCAGCTTGGCCACTAGCAGGTTGGAGGAGACCCAGTACTTC. This sequence encodes CASSLATSRLEETQYF. The variable domain in full, completed from reference TRBV5-4 and TRBJ2-5, reads ETGVTQSPTHLIKTRGQQVTLRCSSQSGHNTVSWYQQALGQGPQFIFQYYREEENGRGNFPPRFSGLQFPNYSSELNVNALELDDSALYLCASSLATSRLEETQYFGPGTRLLVL.

The genes are TRBV18 and TRBJ2-7; D possibly corresponds to TRBD2 (6 bases). Germline-derived CDR1 and CDR2 are KGHSH and LQKENI. Trimming removed 0 bases from V and 7 bases from J, with 10 bases in between. This CDR3 region has 13 residues. CDR3 nucleotides: TGTGCCAGCTCACCACCAGTCGGAGGGGAGCAGTACTTC. Its protein is CASSPPVGGEQYF.

This clone has only a few counts. The genes are TRBV28 and TRBJ1-2; 7 positions agree with TRBD1. CDR1 and CDR2 from the germline V gene are MDHEN and SYDVKM. V trimming: 6 bases; J trimming: 8 bases; junction bases outside the gene matches: 12. The CDR3 has 14 residues. CDR3 DNA sequence: TGTGCCAGCAGGAAGAGTGAGGGGGCGCGGGGCTACACCTTC. Amino acid sequence: CASRKSEGARGYTF.

The chain uses TRBV11-2 and TRBJ1-2, with 7 bases aligning to TRBD1. CDR1 and CDR2 from the germline V gene are SGHAT and FQNNGV. The CDR3 consists of 13 residues. V lost 7 bases, J lost 4 bases, and 6 bases stayed unmatched. The CDR3 bases are TGTGCCAGCACACCCTGGGACAGCTATGGCTACACCTTC. It is translated as CASTPWDSYGYTF.

The chain carries TRBV11-3 and TRBJ2-1, with TRBD1 matching over 7 bases. With V trimmed by 8 bases and J by 12 bases, 10 bases remained unmatched. Germline assignment: CDR1 SGHNT and CDR2 YENEEA. The CDR3 is 12 residues long. CDR3 protein: CASPIRGPGQFF. The CDR3 bases are TGTGCCAGCCCCATAAGGGGGCCTGGGCAGTTCTTC.

The chain employs TRBV5-1 and TRBJ1-1; 7 positions agree with TRBD1. Unmatched junction bases numbered 8, after V lost 5 bases and J lost 1 base. The germline V gene has CDR1 SGHRS and CDR2 YFSETQ. This CDR3 is built from 15 residues. Here the CDR3 reads CASSQGGAANTEAFF. CDR3 nucleotide sequence: TGCGCCAGCAGTCAGGGGGGTGCCGCGAACACTGAAGCTTTCTTT.

The genes are TRBV6-6 and TRBJ2-5, with TRBD1 matching 10 bases. V was pared by 7 bases and J by 4 bases, with 9 bases of the junction left unmatched. Per the germline V gene, CDR1 is MNHNY and CDR2 is SVGAGI (reference sequence). There are 15 residues in the CDR3. The CDR3 DNA sequence: TGTGCCAGCACCCCGACAGGGGGCGGTTTAGAGACCCAGTACTTC. Translated: CASTPTGGGLETQYF.

This clone appeared a single time. V gene TRBV10-3 combines with J gene TRBJ1-4; D call uncertain. V was shortened by 7 bases and J by 6 bases, with 9 bases between the two germline ends. The CDR3 runs to 12 residues. CDR1 and CDR2 (germline): ENHRY, SYGVKD. CDR3 coding DNA: TGTGCCATCAAAGAAGATGATGAAAAACTGTTTTTT. This encodes CAIKEDDEKLFF.

The rearrangement links TRBV19 to TRBJ2-5; D is undetermined. Looked up from germline, CDR1 is LNHDA and CDR2 is SQIVND (reference sequence). V was trimmed by 5 bases and J by 4 bases, leaving 17 bases between them. The CDR3 sequence is 15 residues long. CDR3 DNA sequence: TGTGCCAGTAGTTCTCGGTCGTCGATGGGAGAGACCCAGTACTTC. It codes for CASSSRSSMGETQYF.

In this sample, this clone turned up once. The CDR3 DNA reads TGTGCCAGCGGGACAGGGGTTTTTTCCGGTCAGCCCCAGCATTTT. It is translated as CASGTGVFSGQPQHF. The chain links TRBV6-1 to TRBJ1-5; 10 bases match TRBD1. Germline assignment: CDR1 MNHNS and CDR2 SASEGT. V shed 8 bases, J shed 6 bases, and the junction held 10 bases outside the gene matches. This CDR3 spans 15 amino acids.

Details on this clone: Within the sample, other DNA sequences also encode this same CDR3. J is TRBJ1-1 and V is TRBV18; no firm D call. The germline V gene encodes CDR1 KGHSH and CDR2 LQKENI. This CDR3 contains 13 residues. V lost 3 bases and J lost 3, with 8 bases in between. Written as DNA, the CDR3 is TGTGCCAGCTCACCGGAGTTCGACACTGAAGCTTTCTTT. Amino acids: CASSPEFDTEAFF. Using reference TRBV18 and TRBJ1-1 for the parts outside the CDR3, the full variable domain is NAGVMQNPRHLVRRRGQEARLRCSPMKGHSHVYWYRQLPEEGLKFMVYLQKENIIDESGMPKERFSAEFPKEGPSILRIQQVVRGDSAAYFCASSPEFDTEAFFGQGTRLTVV.

This clone appeared a few times. The chain carries TRBV6-5 and TRBJ1-1; D remains ambiguous. Trimming pared 2 bases from V and 1 base from J, leaving 11 bases between. The CDR3 is 15 residues long. Germline lookup yields CDR1 MNHEY and CDR2 SVGAGI. In DNA form, the CDR3 reads TGTGCCAGCAGTTACCGCTCCTCCGGGAACACTGAAGCTTTCTTT. It encodes CASSYRSSGNTEAFF.

The chain couples TRBV7-6 to TRBJ2-3; D unresolved. Germline V gene data show CDR1 as SGHVS and CDR2 as FNYEAQ. The CDR3 totals 15 residues. With 3 bases removed from V and 0 bases from J, the gap between germline ends came to 10 bases. Here the CDR3 DNA reads TGTGCCAGCAGCTTCCTAGGGTCTAGCACAGATACGCAGTATTTT. This translates into CASSFLGSSTDTQYF.

The rearrangement joins TRBV9 to TRBJ2-5, with D possibly TRBD2 on 6 matching bases. V lost 3 bases and J lost 1, with 10 bases in between. The CDR3 spans 14 residues. Germline V gene lookup returns CDR1 SGDLS and CDR2 YYNGEE. The CDR3: CASSARSGQETQYF. The CDR3 DNA reads as TGTGCCAGCAGCGCCCGTAGCGGCCAAGAGACCCAGTACTTC.